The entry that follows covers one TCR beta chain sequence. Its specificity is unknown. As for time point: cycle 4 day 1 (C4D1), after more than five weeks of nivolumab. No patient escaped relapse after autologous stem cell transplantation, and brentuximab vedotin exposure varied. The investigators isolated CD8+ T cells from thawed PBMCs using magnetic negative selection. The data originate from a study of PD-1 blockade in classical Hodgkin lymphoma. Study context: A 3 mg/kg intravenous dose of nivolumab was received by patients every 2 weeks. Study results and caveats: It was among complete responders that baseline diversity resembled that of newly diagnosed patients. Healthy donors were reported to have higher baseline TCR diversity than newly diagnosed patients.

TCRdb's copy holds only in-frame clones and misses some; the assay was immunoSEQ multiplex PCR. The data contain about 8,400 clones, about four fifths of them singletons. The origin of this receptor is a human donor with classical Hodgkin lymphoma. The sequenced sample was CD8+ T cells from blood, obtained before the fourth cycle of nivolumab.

The CDR3, as DNA: TGTGCCAGCAGCTACAGGGCAACTAATGAAAAACTGTTTTTT. As protein: CASSYRATNEKLFF. The chain couples TRBV7-2 to TRBJ1-4; D might be TRBD1 (6 bases). V dropped 4 bases and J dropped 0 bases, with 6 bases sitting between them. Looked up from germline, CDR1 is SGHTA and CDR2 is FQGNSA. CDR3 length: 14 amino acids. Based on the CDR3 plus reference TRBV7-2 and TRBJ1-4, the full variable domain is GAGVSQSPSNKVTEKGKDVELRCDPISGHTALYWYRQSLGQGLEFLIYFQGNSAPDKSGLPSDRFSAERTGGSVSTLTIQRTQQEDSAVYLCASSYRATNEKLFFGSGTQLSVL.